The following is a T cell receptor beta chain sequence with its context. Sequenced by immunoSEQ multiplex PCR; TCRdb stores in-frame clones only, minus some. The sample lists about half a million clones, less than 80% occurring once. The data derive from a study of shared clonotypes between healthy human individuals. Germline assignment: CDR1 LGHNT and CDR2 FRNRAP. Trimming at V came to 0 bases and at J to 4 bases, leaving 6 bases not matched to a gene. CDR3 length equals 16 residues. Sequenced input: PBMCs. This rearrangement joins TRBV12-5 to TRBJ2-1, with TRBD2 matching over 7 bases. The source is a woman between 40 and 50 years old in good health. Some clones in this sample may be carry-over from other donors' samples. The CDR3 DNA sequence: TGTGCTAGTGGTTTGGTAGAGGGAGGGGCTTACAATGAGCAGTTCTTC. Its translation is CASGLVEGGAYNEQFF.